This TCR beta chain was sequenced in a study of cytomegalovirus exposure and HLA in healthy donors (dated by TCRdb to between 2016 and 2019). About the investigation overall: According to a later analysis, the 110 or so validation repertoires were produced on the same platform as the 666 repertoires of the first cohort. The study was designed to test whether signatures of past pathogen exposure could be identified by cataloging public T cell receptors. A separate validation cohort of roughly 130 different subjects was used in addition to the 666-subject first cohort. High-throughput TCR immunosequencing, statistical association of individual TCRs with disease status, and machine learning were combined to predict cytomegalovirus infection status.

Study-wide conclusions, independent of this receptor: According to the authors, the approach could potentially be generalized to other disease states and immunological phenotypes. The study gave a list of about 160 TCR beta chains associated with cytomegalovirus. A later analysis found that TCRs clustered in the first cohort also tended to co-occur in the 120 validation repertoires, with about 94% of cluster scores above 0. The classifier was reported to diagnose cytomegalovirus status with high specificity and sensitivity in both the original cohort and the validation cohort. Across donors, most TCR sequences were observed very rarely, whereas some public TCRs were present in many individuals. Three of the identified cytomegalovirus-associated TCR beta chains were confirmed in vitro to be specific for cytomegalovirus antigens. A later analysis had no HLA typing for the validation cohort, so co-occurrence there was scored across all 110 or so repertoires.

Details on this clone: What this receptor recognizes is not known. Nothing much larger sits one base from this clone, and base qualities are not available.

The donors belonged to the validation cohort of about 110 subjects, which was separate from the 666-subject first cohort. The receptor library was made with the immunoSEQ multiplex PCR assay. Processing in the source paper ran as follows. A statistical classification framework was built for diagnosing cytomegalovirus status from the catalog of TCR beta chain sequences. TCRdb provides this immuneACCESS table in a form limited to in-frame rearrangements. Some clones are lacking; in checked studies, under half of them reflect an unresolved V gene, and why the rest are absent is not known. V and J calls and clone size are as listed in that table; D and trimming were resolved from the DNA. Within this sample are about 160,000 clones, with roughly nine tenths of them counted one time only. The top ten constitute 5.7% of the sample. The TCR sequence derives from a woman aged 25 to 45 in good health and CMV-seronegative. The sample comprised PBMCs.

The nucleotides are TGCGCCAGCAGCTTGCTTGGGACAGGGACTGAAGCTTTCTTT. It specifies CASSLLGTGTEAFF. Recombination connected TRBV5-1 to TRBJ1-1, with 9 bases matching TRBD1. From the germline V gene, CDR1 is SGHRS and CDR2 is YFSETQ. Inclusive of the bounding cysteine and phenylalanine, the CDR3 is 14 residues long. The DNA shown is the 42-base CDR3, in frame from base 1. Germline trimming: 1 base from V, 5 bases from J; junction bases outside gene matches: 3. With all but the CDR3 taken from the reference TRBV5-1 and TRBJ1-1 genes, the full variable domain is: KAGVTQTPRYLIKTRGQQVTLSCSPISGHRSVSWYQQTPGQGLQFLFEYFSETQRNKGNFPGRFSGRQFSNSRSEMNVSTLELGDSALYLCASSLLGTGTEAFFGQGTRLTVV.